One sample yielded the 20 T cell receptor beta chains listed below, sequenced in a study of cytomegalovirus exposure and HLA in healthy donors. Primers included in the PCR were 60 Vbeta and 13 Jbeta primers. The method was immunoSEQ multiplex PCR; TCRdb's version includes in-frame clones alone and lacks a portion of them. The sample lists over 55,000 clones, 80% occurring once. What was sequenced was PBMCs. The source of these receptors is a woman in her twenties or thirties in good health and CMV-seronegative.

The chain carries TRBV7-9 and TRBJ1-5, with D unclear. Germline CDR1 reads SEHNR; CDR2 reads FQNEAQ (reference sequence). Trimming shortened V by 5 bases and J by 2 bases, and 16 bases separated the two germline ends. CDR3 length equals 16 residues. CDR3 nucleotides: TGTGCCAGCAGCCACGGGGTTGGAGGTCGCAATCAGCCCCAGCATTTT. This translates into CASSHGVGGRNQPQHF.

The chain links TRBV28 to TRBJ1-5; weak D call: TRBD1 (6 bases). Per the germline V gene, CDR1 is MDHEN and CDR2 is SYDVKM. This CDR3 is 15 amino acids long. V was pared by 6 bases and J by 4 bases, with 16 bases between. The CDR3 sequence: CASSSSGELNQPQHF. CDR3 bases: TGTGCCAGCAGCTCATCAGGGGAACTAAATCAGCCCCAGCATTTT.

The V and J genes are TRBV30 and TRBJ1-6; D might be TRBD1 (5 bases). The CDR3 has 13 amino acids. Germline V gene data show CDR1 as GTSNPN and CDR2 as SVGIG (reference sequence). The ends were cut back, 7 bases at V and 9 bases at J, with 16 bases in the middle. Here the CDR3 reads CAFEEGPTSPLHF. The CDR3 coding sequence is TGTGCCTTTGAGGAGGGACCAACTTCACCCCTCCACTTT.

The chain recombines TRBV25-1 with TRBJ1-4; tentatively, D is TRBD1 (5 bases). The CDR3 is 14 residues long. The V gene's germline CDR1 is MGHDK and CDR2 SYGVNS. The V gene lost 4 bases and the J gene lost 7 bases, with 13 bases spanning the gap. DNA of the CDR3: TGTGCCAGCAGTGGGGGGGGTACCGGTGAAAAACTGTTTTTT. This encodes CASSGGGTGEKLFF.

The chain recombines TRBV9 with TRBJ2-2; possible D gene TRBD2, 6 bases. This CDR3 has 15 residues. Germline values: CDR1 SGDLS, CDR2 YYNGEE. The V and J ends lost 0 bases and 7 bases respectively, with 13 bases between them. This chain's CDR3 is CASSVATSPNGELFF. The CDR3 region has the DNA TGTGCCAGCAGCGTAGCTACTAGCCCTAACGGGGAGCTGTTTTTT. Combining the CDR3 with reference TRBV9 and TRBJ2-2 gives the whole variable domain DSGVTQTPKHLITATGQRVTLRCSPRSGDLSVYWYQQSLDQGLQFLIQYYNGEERAKGNILERFSAQQFPDLHSELNLSSLELGDSALYFCASSVATSPNGELFFGEGSRLTVL.

V and J are TRBV28 and TRBJ1-5; D unclear. Per germline, CDR1 MDHEN and CDR2 SYDVKM. Trimming left V 5 bases short and J 5 bases short, with 4 bases between. The length of the CDR3 is 11 residues. The CDR3 reads CASSQYQPQHF. The CDR3 DNA sequence: TGTGCCAGCAGTCAATATCAGCCCCAGCATTTT.

This CDR3 is CASSYDKRAQYF. The CDR3 region has the DNA TGTGCCAGCAGTTACGACAAGAGGGCGCAGTATTTT. The rearrangement uses TRBV6-5 and TRBJ2-3, with D maybe TRBD2 (5 bases). CDR1 is MNHEY, CDR2 SVGAGI, per germline. Trimming took 2 bases from V and 10 from J, leaving 10 bases between them. The CDR3 has 12 residues.

The rearrangement links TRBV25-1 to TRBJ2-7; 8 bases align to TRBD1. Per the germline V gene, CDR1 is MGHDK and CDR2 is SYGVNS. This CDR3 spans 15 amino acids. V shed 2 bases, J shed 7 bases, and the junction held 10 bases outside the gene matches. The CDR3 nucleotides are TGTGCCAGCAGTGAAACTGGACAGGGACGGGGAGAGCAGTACTTC. Its protein is CASSETGQGRGEQYF.

This chain connects TRBV25-1 to TRBJ2-5, with D perhaps matching TRBD1 (6 bases). This CDR3 spans 15 amino acids. Trimming took 4 bases from V and 4 from J, leaving 16 bases between them. Germline V gene data show CDR1 as MGHDK and CDR2 as SYGVNS. The DNA of the CDR3 is TGTGCCAGCAGTGCCCCCGGGACACCAGTAGAGACCCAGTACTTC. Translating gives CASSAPGTPVETQYF.

The rearrangement joins TRBV7-7 to TRBJ2-5; TRBD1 is a possible D gene (6 bases). With 3 bases removed from V and 5 bases from J, the gap between germline ends came to 13 bases. This CDR3 spans 14 amino acids. In germline, CDR1 is SSHAT, CDR2 FNYEAQ (reference sequence). In DNA form, the CDR3 reads TGTGCCAGCAGCTTTCAGGGGCTGGGGGAGACCCAGTACTTC. Residues: CASSFQGLGETQYF.

The chain uses TRBV5-4 and TRBJ2-7; 10 positions agree with TRBD1. Trimming took 0 bases from V and 4 from J; bases not matched to a gene: 7. Germline CDR1 SGHNT, CDR2 YYREEE (reference sequence). The CDR3 has 16 amino acids. The CDR3 loop is CASSLGDPGQGYEQYF. The CDR3 nucleotides are TGTGCCAGCAGCTTGGGTGACCCGGGACAGGGGTACGAGCAGTACTTC.

The rearrangement joins TRBV7-2 to TRBJ1-2, with D possibly matching TRBD1 (6 bases). V gave up 5 bases and J gave up 4 bases, with 23 bases separating them. The CDR3 has 17 residues. Germline CDR1 reads SGHTA; CDR2 reads FQGNSA. CDR3 region: CASSPDGGGSTSYGYTF. CDR3 DNA sequence: TGTGCCAGCAGCCCAGACGGCGGGGGCTCGACGAGCTATGGCTACACCTTC.

The V call is TRBV10-3, the J call TRBJ1-1, with 7 nucleotides matching TRBD1. The V gene's germline CDR1 is ENHRY and CDR2 SYGVKD. There are 14 residues in the CDR3. With V trimmed by 1 base and J by 5 bases, 4 bases remained unmatched. The CDR3 reads CAISELGGETEAFF. The CDR3 DNA follows: TGTGCCATCAGTGAGTTAGGGGGCGAGACTGAAGCTTTCTTT.

V usage is TRBV7-9 and J usage is TRBJ2-1; a possible D gene is TRBD2 (6 bases). Germline CDR1 is SEHNR and CDR2 is FQNEAQ (reference sequence). V dropped 7 bases and J dropped 0 bases, with 25 bases sitting between them. The CDR3 extends over 19 amino acids. The CDR3 sequence is CASTKKYDSRGSSYNEQFF. The CDR3 bases are TGTGCCAGCACTAAAAAGTATGATTCGCGGGGTAGCTCCTACAATGAGCAGTTCTTC.

The V call is TRBV9, the J call TRBJ1-2; the match to TRBD1 covers 9 bases. The germline CDR1 and CDR2 sequences are SGDLS and YYNGEE. Trimming took 0 bases from V and 4 from J; bases not matched to a gene: 4. The CDR3 has 15 residues. The CDR3 loop reads CASSVGGTGRYGYTF. For the CDR3, the DNA is TGTGCCAGCAGCGTAGGAGGGACAGGGCGCTATGGCTACACCTTC.

The chain employs TRBV9 and TRBJ2-6; the match to TRBD2 covers 10 bases. The CDR3 totals 19 residues. The V gene's germline CDR1 is SGDLS and CDR2 YYNGEE. J gave up 0 bases and V 0 bases, and 6 bases lay outside the gene matches. The CDR3 bases are TGTGCCAGCAGCGTAGGGTCTAGCGGGGGCCTCTCTGGGGCCAACGTCCTGACTTTC. Its translation is CASSVGSSGGLSGANVLTF.

This sequence joins TRBV10-2 and TRBJ2-3; tentatively, D is TRBD2 (6 bases). The length of the CDR3 is 14 residues. V lost 4 bases and J lost 4, with 12 bases in between. Germline loops: CDR1 WSHSY, CDR2 SAAADI. The CDR3, as DNA: TGCGCCAGCAGTGGTGGAGGGACTTCAGATACGCAGTATTTT. It translates to CASSGGGTSDTQYF.

This chain joins TRBV6-5 and TRBJ1-2, with TRBD1 matching over 7 bases. Germline trimming cut 5 bases from V and 3 bases from J; bases unmatched to any gene: 3. The CDR3 covers 13 residues. Germline values: CDR1 MNHEY, CDR2 SVGAGI. The DNA of the CDR3 is TGTGCCAGCAGTGGCGACAGGGACTATGGCTACACCTTC. This gives the protein CASSGDRDYGYTF.

V is TRBV5-1 and J is TRBJ2-7; 9 bases map to TRBD2. V was clipped by 4 bases and J by 2 bases; unmatched bases: 16. The CDR3 is made up of 18 amino acids. CDR1 SGHRS and CDR2 YFSETQ come from the germline V gene. In DNA form, the CDR3 reads TGCGCCAGCAGCCCGGGACTAGCAGGTATTAATCCCACCTACGAGCAGTACTTC. Protein product: CASSPGLAGINPTYEQYF.

J is TRBJ1-1 and V is TRBV2; no reliable D call. Per the germline V gene, CDR1 is SNHLY and CDR2 is FYNNEI. This CDR3 has 14 amino acids. V lost 3 bases, J lost 0 bases, and 8 bases lay in between. This chain's CDR3 is CASSDIGVNTEAFF. The DNA for the CDR3 is TGTGCCAGCAGTGACATCGGGGTGAACACTGAAGCTTTCTTT.